These 26 T cell receptor beta chains came from one sample sequenced in a study of T cells in Graves' hyperthyroidism and ophthalmopathy (dated by TCRdb to the late 2010s). The method behind the library was multiplex PCR. TCRdb lists the instrument as Illumina HiSeq 2000. Amplification of TCR beta CDR3 regions was carried out from RNA transcripts. For the first round of RT-PCR on the TCR CDR3, the HTBI primer set was used together with the Qiagen OneStep RT-PCR kit. TCRdb handled the public reads itself, with Q25 trimming in fastp and clone calling in MiXCR, and kept productive beta chains. Each entry merges the rows of one CDR3 protein and shows their most common DNA and genes. The sample records 250,000 to 300,000 distinct CDR3 sequences, around 13% of which are singletons. 7.9% of the sample lies in the top ten. Sequencing was carried out using blood. The receptors derive from a woman aged 40-49 years with Graves' hyperthyroidism.

This clonotype was seen a few times. This chain uses TRBV7-2 with TRBJ2-3; possible D gene TRBD2, 6 bases. V gave up 3 bases and J gave up 8 bases, with 30 bases separating them. Germline-derived CDR1 and CDR2 are SGHTA and FQGNSA. This CDR3 spans 19 amino acids. The CDR3 loop is CASSFVGVNRGRGPGTQYF. The CDR3 bases are TGTGCCAGCAGCTTCGTGGGGGTTAATCGGGGGAGAGGGCCGGGTACGCAGTATTTT. The whole variable domain, remainder taken from reference TRBV7-2 and TRBJ2-3, is GAGVSQSPSNKVTEKGKDVELRCDPISGHTALYWYRQSLGQGLEFLIYFQGNSAPDKSGLPSDRFSAERTGGSVSTLTIQRTQQEDSAVYLCASSFVGVNRGRGPGTQYFGPGTRLTVL.

The table lists this clonotype with many counts. J is TRBJ2-5 and V is TRBV27; 10 nucleotides match TRBD2. From germline, CDR1 is MNHEY and CDR2 SMNVEV (reference sequence). V was pared by 9 bases and J by 7 bases, with 14 bases of the junction left unmatched. The CDR3 covers 15 residues. In nucleotides, the CDR3 is TGTGCCAGTTTCGAGGTAGCGGGAGGTCGGGGGACCCAGTACTTC. Translation: CASFEVAGGRGTQYF.

This clonotype was recorded many times. The V call is TRBV28, the J call TRBJ2-7; 8 positions agree with TRBD1. CDR3 size: 12 residues. V dropped 6 bases and J dropped 5; count of bases not matched to a gene: 3. Germline CDR1 MDHEN, CDR2 SYDVKM. Here the CDR3 DNA reads TGTGCCAGCAGGGTGACAGGGGACGAGCAGTACTTC. It codes for CASRVTGDEQYF.

This clonotype was detected ten times or more. The rearrangement uses TRBV7-2 and TRBJ1-5; D uncertain. Per the germline V gene, CDR1 is SGHTA and CDR2 is FQGNSA. CDR3 length: 16 residues. V lost 3 bases and J 0 bases, leaving 12 bases between the germline ends. The chain's CDR3 is CASSLTETDSNQPQHF. The CDR3 bases are TGTGCCAGCAGCTTGACCGAGACCGATAGCAATCAGCCCCAGCATTTT.

This clonotype was found many times. This chain joins TRBV27 and TRBJ2-7; D is undetermined. Trimming pared 10 bases from V and 1 base from J, leaving 17 bases between. This CDR3 spans 14 amino acids. Germline values: CDR1 MNHEY, CDR2 SMNVEV (reference sequence). In DNA form, the CDR3 reads TGTGCCACCGCCTATCAGGTGACTTCCTACGAGCAGTACTTC. Translation: CATAYQVTSYEQYF.

The sample holds many counts of this clonotype. J is TRBJ2-1 and V is TRBV7-6; TRBD2 matches at 7 bases. CDR3 length equals 16 residues. Germline CDR1 SGHVS, CDR2 FNYEAQ. V lost 4 bases and J lost 0; bases outside the gene matches: 6. The CDR3 region is CASSYSGLTSYNEQFF. In DNA, the CDR3 is TGTGCCAGCAGCTATAGCGGGCTTACCTCCTACAATGAGCAGTTCTTC.

This clonotype occurred many times. V is TRBV7-2 and J is TRBJ2-7; D not certain. V was shortened by 1 base and J by 0 bases, with 10 bases between the two germline ends. The CDR3 totals 15 residues. The V gene's germline CDR1 is SGHTA and CDR2 FQGNSA. The CDR3 DNA is TGTGCCAGCAGCTTAGAAAGGGTCGCCTCCTACGAGCAGTACTTC. Its translation is CASSLERVASYEQYF.

At least ten counts were recorded for this clonotype. The chain links TRBV28 to TRBJ2-1, with D tentatively TRBD1 or TRBD2 (7 bases each). From germline, CDR1 is MDHEN and CDR2 SYDVKM. Trimming took off 4 bases at V and 0 bases at J, with 25 bases between the two ends. CDR3 size: 20 residues. CDR3 nucleotides: TGTGCCAGCAGTTCAGGGGGTATAGGAGGAGCGGGAAGCTCCTACAATGAGCAGTTCTTC. Amino acids: CASSSGGIGGAGSSYNEQFF.

This clonotype has at least ten counts. The rearrangement links TRBV18 to TRBJ2-3; no definite D call. The CDR3 loop spans 12 amino acids. Per the germline V gene, CDR1 is KGHSH and CDR2 is LQKENI. The V end lost 2 bases, the J end lost 2 bases, and 2 bases lay between the germline ends. The CDR3 region is CASSPTTDTQYF. Here the CDR3 DNA reads TGTGCCAGCTCACCAACCACAGATACGCAGTATTTT.

This clonotype was recorded many times. This chain uses TRBV29-1 with TRBJ2-1; D remains unclear. V was clipped by 1 base and J by 9 bases, with 10 bases between them. This CDR3 is 12 amino acids long. Germline loops: CDR1 SQVTM, CDR2 ANQGSEA. The CDR3 reads CSVEGFRPEQFF. Here the CDR3 DNA reads TGCAGCGTTGAAGGGTTTCGACCTGAGCAGTTCTTC.

This clonotype occurred many times. The rearrangement uses TRBV5-1 and TRBJ1-2, with D maybe TRBD1 (6 bases). The length of the CDR3 is 13 residues. Germline CDR1 and CDR2: SGHRS and YFSETQ. V gave up 1 base and J gave up 7 bases, with 11 bases separating them. The CDR3 sequence: CASSLNRVFGYTF. DNA for the CDR3: TGCGCCAGCAGCTTGAACAGGGTGTTTGGCTACACCTTC.

This clonotype occurred many times. V and J are TRBV20-1 and TRBJ1-4, with 10 nucleotides matching TRBD1. The CDR3 is 13 amino acids. Trimming cost V 6 bases and J 6 bases; bases outside gene matches: 4. Germline CDR1 reads DFQATT; CDR2 reads SNEGSKA (reference sequence). The CDR3 bases are TGCAGTGCCACCGGGACAGGGGATGAAAAACTGTTTTTT. It yields the protein CSATGTGDEKLFF.

This clonotype was counted a few times. The chain carries TRBV7-2 and TRBJ2-7; 7 nucleotides match TRBD1. V lost 3 bases and J lost 6; bases outside the gene matches: 5. The CDR3 totals 13 residues. Germline CDR1 reads SGHTA; CDR2 reads FQGNSA. As DNA, the CDR3 is TGTGCCAGCAGCTTGCAGGGGGTAAGCGAGCAGTACTTC. Translation: CASSLQGVSEQYF.

The chain uses TRBV12-3 or TRBV12-4 and TRBJ2-5, with TRBD2 as a possible D gene (5 bases). V shed 5 bases and J shed 5 bases, with 15 bases lying between them. The CDR3 sequence is 14 residues long. CDR3 in amino acids: CASSPLRAHETQYF. The CDR3 DNA sequence: TGTGCCAGCAGTCCCCTGAGGGCGCACGAGACCCAGTACTTC.

This clonotype occurred a few times. This chain connects TRBV6-1 to TRBJ2-1, with 7 nucleotides matching TRBD1. With 6 bases clipped from V and 9 bases from J, the junction kept 14 bases outside the gene matches. Germline assignment: CDR1 MNHNS and CDR2 SASEGT. The CDR3 sequence is 15 residues long. The CDR3 nucleotides read TGTGCCAGCAGAGGAAGGACAGGCCTGCGGGTTGAGCAGTTCTTC. It is translated as CASRGRTGLRVEQFF.

This clonotype was detected many times. Because the CDR3's place on the DNA is in doubt, the DNA is left out and the CDR3 is given as listed by TCRdb. CDR3 in amino acids: CASSPTVGTLKLSF. The chain links TRBV12-3 or TRBV12-4 to TRBJ1-1; TRBD1, the table's D call, lacks a check against the DNA. The CDR3 contains 14 residues when both ends are counted.

This clonotype was observed many times. The chain links TRBV29-1 to TRBJ2-7; maybe TRBD1 (6 bases). This CDR3 region has 13 residues. V lost 4 bases and J 2 bases, leaving 12 bases between the germline ends. Germline V CDR1 and CDR2: SQVTM, ANQGSEA. CDR3 DNA sequence: TGCAGCGTTGGGACAGTGCAAACCTACGAGCAGTACTTC. This codes for CSVGTVQTYEQYF.

This chain links TRBV12-3 or TRBV12-4 with TRBJ2-2, with a weak D call TRBD1 (5 bases). V shed 2 bases and J shed 8 bases, with 9 bases lying between them. This CDR3 has 13 residues. CDR3 nucleotide sequence: TGTGCCAGCAGTTTAAACAGGTTTGGGGAGCTGTTTTTT. Its translation is CASSLNRFGELFF.

This clonotype was recorded at least ten times. The chain recombines TRBV10-1 with TRBJ1-1; D uncertain. V was clipped by 4 bases and J by 1 base, with 7 bases between them. Germline CDR1 WNHNN, CDR2 SYGVQD (reference sequence). This CDR3 spans 13 amino acids. CDR3 nucleotides: TGCGCCAGCAGTGCTAGACCGAACACTGAAGCTTTCTTT. It specifies CASSARPNTEAFF.

There are many counts of this clonotype. This sequence joins TRBV9 and TRBJ2-7; 10 nucleotides agree with TRBD2. V lost 4 bases to trimming and J lost 3 bases; unmatched junction nucleotides: 7. Germline lookup yields CDR1 SGDLS and CDR2 YYNGEE. This CDR3 has 15 amino acids. In DNA form, the CDR3 reads TGTGCCAGCAGCCCCACGGGACTAGCGAGCTACGAGCAGTACTTC. Encoded protein: CASSPTGLASYEQYF.

This clonotype was picked up many times. The V gene is TRBV5-1, the J gene TRBJ2-1, with 7 bases matching TRBD2. Trimming removed 3 bases from V and 4 bases from J; junction bases left unmatched: 7. The CDR3 runs to 15 residues. CDR1 and CDR2 from the germline V gene are SGHRS and YFSETQ. CDR3 bases: TGCGCCAGCAGCTCCAGCGGGGTCCTTTACAATGAGCAGTTCTTC. Amino acids: CASSSSGVLYNEQFF. Drawing the rest from reference TRBV5-1 and TRBJ2-1, the complete variable domain is KAGVTQTPRYLIKTRGQQVTLSCSPISGHRSVSWYQQTPGQGLQFLFEYFSETQRNKGNFPGRFSGRQFSNSRSEMNVSTLELGDSALYLCASSSSGVLYNEQFFGPGTRLTVL.

This clonotype was seen ten or more times. The chain has TRBV6-1 and TRBJ2-1, with 11 bases aligning to TRBD2. The CDR3 consists of 17 residues. Trimming at V came to 4 bases and at J to 3 bases, leaving 8 bases not matched to a gene. Germline V gives CDR1 MNHNS, CDR2 SASEGT. Written as DNA, the CDR3 is TGTGCCAGCAGTGCCCGCCGCGGGACTAGCGGCTACAATGAGCAGTTCTTC. It codes for CASSARRGTSGYNEQFF.

This clonotype was seen ten or more times. This rearrangement joins TRBV28 to TRBJ1-3; D ambiguous. V lost 6 bases to trimming and J lost 0 bases, with 24 bases between them. CDR1 MDHEN and CDR2 SYDVKM come from the germline V gene. This CDR3 has 19 amino acids. Here the CDR3 reads CASSQETFLRSSSGNTIYF. The CDR3 DNA is TGTGCCAGCAGCCAAGAGACATTTCTCCGTTCTAGCTCTGGAAACACCATATATTTT. The full variable domain, in which reference TRBV28 and TRBJ1-3 provide the parts outside the CDR3, is DVKVTQSSRYLVKRTGEKVFLECVQDMDHENMFWYRQDPGLGLRLIYFSYDVKMKEKGDIPEGYSVSREKKERFSLILESASTNQTSMYLCASSQETFLRSSSGNTIYFGEGSWLTVV.

Many counts were recorded for this clonotype. This rearrangement joins TRBV6-2 or TRBV6-3 to TRBJ2-5; 14 bases agree with TRBD2. The V gene's germline CDR1 is MNHEY and CDR2 SVGEGT. V lost 4 bases and J lost 5; bases outside the gene matches: 6. The CDR3 is 16 amino acids. The CDR3 here is CASSSRLAGGPETQYF. In DNA form, the CDR3 reads TGTGCCAGCAGTTCCCGACTAGCGGGAGGGCCGGAGACCCAGTACTTC.

This clonotype was counted at least ten times. The chain uses TRBV12-3 or TRBV12-4 and TRBJ2-3, with D possibly being TRBD2 (6 bases). The ends were cut back, 5 bases at V and 4 bases at J, with 22 bases in the middle. This CDR3 region has 17 residues. Here the CDR3 DNA reads TGTGCCAGCAGTCCCGCCCCAGGGACTCGCTCCCCAGATACGCAGTATTTT. Translating it yields CASSPAPGTRSPDTQYF.

This clonotype was seen many times. CDR3 DNA sequence: TGTGCCAGCAGTCCCCACAGGGCCCATGAGCAGTTCTTC. Its translation: CASSPHRAHEQFF. The J gene is TRBJ2-1, the V gene TRBV12-3 or TRBV12-4, with D perhaps matching TRBD1 (6 bases). The V gene lost 5 bases and the J gene lost 8 bases, with 13 bases spanning the gap. This CDR3 is 13 amino acids long.